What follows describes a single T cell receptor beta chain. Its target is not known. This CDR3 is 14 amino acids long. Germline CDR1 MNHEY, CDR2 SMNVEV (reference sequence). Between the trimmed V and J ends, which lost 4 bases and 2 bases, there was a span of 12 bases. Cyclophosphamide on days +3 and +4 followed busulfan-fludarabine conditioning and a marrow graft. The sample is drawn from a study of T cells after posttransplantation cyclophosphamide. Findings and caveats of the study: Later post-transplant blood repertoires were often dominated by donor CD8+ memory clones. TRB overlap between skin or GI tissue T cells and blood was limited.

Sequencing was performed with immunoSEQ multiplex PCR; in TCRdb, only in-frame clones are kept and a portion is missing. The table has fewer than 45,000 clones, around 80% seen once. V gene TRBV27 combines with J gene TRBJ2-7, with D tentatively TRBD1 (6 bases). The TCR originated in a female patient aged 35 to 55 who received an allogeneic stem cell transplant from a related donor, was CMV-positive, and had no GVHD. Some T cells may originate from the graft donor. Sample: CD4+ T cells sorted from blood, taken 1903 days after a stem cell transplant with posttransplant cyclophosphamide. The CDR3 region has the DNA TGTGCCAGCAGTTCGCCCGGACAGCCCTACGAGCAGTACTTC. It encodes CASSSPGQPYEQYF.